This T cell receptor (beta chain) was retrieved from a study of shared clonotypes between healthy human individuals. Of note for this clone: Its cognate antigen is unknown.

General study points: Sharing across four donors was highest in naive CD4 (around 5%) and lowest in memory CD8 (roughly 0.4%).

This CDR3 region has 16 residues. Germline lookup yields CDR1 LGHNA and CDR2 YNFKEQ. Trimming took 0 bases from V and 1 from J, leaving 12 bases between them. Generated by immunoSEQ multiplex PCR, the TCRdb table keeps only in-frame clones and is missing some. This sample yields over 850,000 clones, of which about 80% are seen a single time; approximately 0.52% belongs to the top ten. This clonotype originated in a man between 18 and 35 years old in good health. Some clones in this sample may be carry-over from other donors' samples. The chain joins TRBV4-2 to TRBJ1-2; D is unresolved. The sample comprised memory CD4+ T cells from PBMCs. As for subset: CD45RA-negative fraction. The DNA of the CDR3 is TGTGCCAGCAGCCAAGATGGAACCTCCCTTAACTATGGCTACACCTTC. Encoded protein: CASSQDGTSLNYGYTF.